These T cell receptor beta chains were read from a single sample in a study of a mutant IDH1 vaccine in newly diagnosed glioma. No antigen is known for these receptors. Some clones are missing from TCRdb's copy, which holds only in-frame ones; the method was immunoSEQ multiplex PCR. Altogether tens of thousands of clones are present, around 86% being singletons, with the ten largest covering roughly 5%. Sequencing used PBMCs, obtained from a glioma patient whose treatment included an IDH1 peptide vaccine. These receptors were collected from a woman aged 40 to 50 with glioma. Some clones in this sample may be carry-over from other donors' samples. Both conserved end residues are part of each CDR3. The order of the fields is clone size, D gene, V gene, J gene, CDR3 protein, CDR3 DNA. A D gene is named only where the DNA matches it firmly. A clone size is listed for some rows: how often the clone was seen (once, few, many), or a class if it is expanded.

.	.	TRBV10-3	TRBJ1-5	CAISESSLGRAQHF	TGTGCCATCAGTGAGTCGAGCCTGGGCAGGGCGCAGCATTTT
.	.	TRBV7-2	TRBJ2-7	CASSYRDGPYEQYF	TGTGCCAGCAGCTACCGGGACGGACCCTACGAGCAGTACTTC
.	.	TRBV27	TRBJ2-7	CASSMRGHPSYEQYF	TGTGCCAGCAGTATGCGGGGGCACCCCTCCTACGAGCAGTACTTC
.	.	TRBV19	TRBJ2-5	CASSEPWSPGRQETQYF	TGTGCCAGTAGTGAACCGTGGTCGCCCGGCCGACAAGAGACCCAGTACTTC
.	.	TRBV5-8	TRBJ1-1	CASSLRGGWEAFF	TGTGCCAGCAGCCTCAGGGGTGGATGGGAAGCTTTCTTT
.	.	TRBV28	TRBJ1-3	CASTDMTGNTIYF	TGTGCCAGCACCGATATGACTGGAAACACCATATATTTT
.	TRBD1	TRBV5-1	TRBJ2-3	CASSLGTGDTQYF	TGCGCCAGCAGCTTGGGGACAGGGGATACGCAGTATTTT
.	TRBD2	TRBV27	TRBJ2-7	CASRLGTTYEQYF	TGTGCCAGCAGGCTCGGGACTACCTACGAGCAGTACTTC
few	.	TRBV2	TRBJ1-1	CASSETKAGGGAFF	TGTGCCAGCAGTGAAACTAAAGCGGGTGGGGGAGCTTTCTTT
.	.	TRBV5-1	TRBJ2-3	CASSLALATDTQYF	TGCGCCAGCAGCTTGGCGCTAGCTACAGATACGCAGTATTTT
.	TRBD2	TRBV7-2	TRBJ2-1	CASSSAGRTQNYNEQFF	TGTGCCAGCAGCTCTGCCGGGAGGACACAAAACTACAATGAGCAGTTCTTC
.	.	TRBV27	TRBJ1-3	CASTSGNTIYF	TGTGCCAGCACGTCTGGAAACACCATATATTTT
few	.	TRBV10-3	TRBJ1-5	CAISESERYQPQHF	TGTGCCATCAGTGAGTCGGAGCGGTATCAGCCCCAGCATTTT
.	TRBD2	TRBV28	TRBJ2-2	CASSLSGIWAGELFF	TGTGCCAGCAGTCTTAGCGGGATATGGGCCGGGGAGCTGTTTTTT
.	TRBD1	TRBV28	TRBJ1-5	CASSLDRGAQPQHF	TGTGCCAGCAGTCTGGACAGGGGTGCTCAGCCCCAGCATTTT
.	TRBD1	TRBV14	TRBJ1-6	CASSQVFRQGTAPLHF	TGTGCCAGCAGCCAAGTCTTCCGACAGGGGACGGCACCCCTCCACTTT
.	.	TRBV6-6	TRBJ1-5	CASRGQPWGGNQPQHF	TGTGCCAGCAGAGGACAGCCCTGGGGTGGCAATCAGCCCCAGCATTTT
.	.	TRBV7-6	TRBJ1-1	CASSLESGHTEAFF	TGTGCCAGCAGCTTAGAGTCGGGCCACACTGAAGCTTTCTTT
.	.	TRBV6-5	TRBJ1-3	CASSIGEGFGNTIYF	TGTGCCAGCAGTATAGGGGAGGGCTTCGGAAACACCATATATTTT
once	.	TRBV6-1	TRBJ2-7	CASSEEGHTNTYEQYF	TGTGCCAGCAGTGAAGAGGGGCATACCAATACCTACGAGCAGTACTTC
.	.	TRBV7-2	TRBJ1-1	CAAVPWRANTEAFF	TGTGCCGCGGTCCCTTGGAGGGCGAACACTGAAGCTTTCTTT
.	.	TRBV15	TRBJ2-7	CATSRDKREQYF	TGTGCCACCAGCAGAGATAAAAGGGAGCAGTACTTC
medium-sized	.	TRBV6-4	TRBJ1-1	CASSMTTANTEAFF	TGTGCCAGCTCCATGACCACAGCGAACACTGAAGCTTTCTTT
.	.	TRBV7-2	TRBJ1-1	CASSLSRAEAFF	TGTGCCAGCAGCTTAAGCCGAGCTGAAGCTTTCTTT
.	TRBD1	TRBV7-2	TRBJ1-2	CASSLGQDSYGYTF	TGTGCCAGCAGCCTCGGACAGGACTCATATGGCTACACCTTC
.	.	TRBV7-9	TRBJ1-1	CASSLMNTEAFF	TGTGCCAGCAGCTTGATGAACACTGAAGCTTTCTTT
.	TRBD2	TRBV10-3	TRBJ2-1	CAITLGTSGIPGEQFF	TGTGCCATCACTCTTGGAACTAGCGGGATCCCCGGTGAGCAGTTCTTC
.	.	TRBV11-1	TRBJ1-1	CASSPLTWGTEAFF	TGTGCCAGCAGCCCTCTAACATGGGGCACTGAAGCTTTCTTT
.	TRBD1	TRBV7-2	TRBJ2-4	CASSSPGTGGRNIQYF	TGTGCCAGCAGTTCCCCCGGGACAGGGGGACGAAACATTCAGTACTTC
.	TRBD1	TRBV19	TRBJ1-5	CASTLPAETGANQPQHF	TGTGCCAGTACCCTTCCTGCGGAGACAGGGGCAAATCAGCCCCAGCATTTT
.	.	TRBV4-1	TRBJ2-5	CASSQVALDQETQYF	TGCGCCAGCAGCCAAGTCGCGCTAGACCAAGAGACCCAGTACTTC
.	.	TRBV28	TRBJ1-2	CASSLSRREGVGGYTF	TGTGCCAGCAGTTTATCCAGAAGGGAGGGGGTTGGGGGCTACACCTTC
few	.	TRBV11-3	TRBJ1-1	CASSLELNTEAFF	TGTGCCAGCAGCTTAGAACTGAACACTGAAGCTTTCTTT
.	.	TRBV4-3	TRBJ1-2	CASSQGGNYGYTF	TGCGCCAGCAGCCAAGGGGGGAACTATGGCTACACCTTC
.	.	TRBV6-1	TRBJ2-5	CASSEQRRSETQYF	TGTGCCAGCAGTGAACAAAGGAGATCGGAGACCCAGTACTTC
few	TRBD1	TRBV29-1	TRBJ1-1	CSVGQGDPDAEAFF	TGCAGCGTTGGACAGGGAGACCCGGACGCTGAAGCTTTCTTT
.	.	TRBV27	TRBJ2-5	CASSATPGETQYF	TGTGCCAGCAGTGCGACCCCCGGCGAGACCCAGTACTTC
few	.	TRBV5-1	TRBJ2-2	CASSRGDTGELFF	TGCGCCAGCAGCAGAGGGGACACCGGGGAGCTGTTTTTT
.	TRBD1	TRBV5-1	TRBJ2-7	CASSRIGTGNEQYF	TGCGCCAGCAGCCGAATCGGGACAGGGAACGAGCAGTACTTC
.	.	TRBV19	TRBJ1-1	CASRLGGTEAFF	TGTGCCAGTAGATTAGGGGGCACTGAAGCTTTCTTT
once	.	TRBV6-5	TRBJ2-1	CASRSPRNEQFF	TGTGCCAGCAGGAGCCCTAGGAATGAGCAGTTCTTC
.	.	TRBV4-2	TRBJ2-2	CASSQDERPSSGELFF	TGTGCCAGCAGCCAAGACGAGAGACCGTCCTCAGGGGAGCTGTTTTTT
.	.	TRBV2	TRBJ2-2	CASSVGIHTGELFF	TGTGCCAGCAGTGTCGGGATTCACACCGGGGAGCTGTTTTTT
.	.	TRBV7-2	TRBJ2-1	CASSPRRNLPAFF	TGTGCCAGCAGCCCTCGCCGGAATCTTCCTGCGTTCTTC
few	.	TRBV6-5	TRBJ1-2	CASNQGDRRGGYTF	TGTGCCAGCAACCAAGGAGACCGCCGGGGAGGCTACACCTTC
.	TRBD2	TRBV28	TRBJ2-7	CASSLLGGVSEQYF	TGTGCCAGCAGTTTACTTGGGGGGGTGAGTGAGCAGTACTTC
.	TRBD2	TRBV19	TRBJ2-3	CASSGTSGGTPHTDTQYF	TGTGCCAGTAGCGGGACTAGCGGGGGGACCCCCCACACAGATACGCAGTATTTT
.	TRBD2	TRBV9	TRBJ2-5	CASSAGGGGGPVAQYF	TGTGCCAGCAGCGCTGGCGGTGGCGGGGGGCCCGTGGCCCAGTACTTC
few	.	TRBV6-4	TRBJ1-2	CASSAHTGGGYTF	TGTGCCAGCAGTGCTCATACGGGGGGTGGCTACACCTTC
.	.	TRBV5-4	TRBJ2-7	CASSFYSDSLNYEQYF	TGTGCCAGCAGCTTCTACTCTGACAGTCTGAACTACGAGCAGTACTTC
.	.	TRBV19	TRBJ2-1	CASSILAYNEQFF	TGTGCCAGTAGTATACTAGCATACAATGAGCAGTTCTTC
.	.	TRBV5-6	TRBJ1-2	CASSLGPGRLYGYTF	TGTGCCAGCAGCTTGGGACCAGGCAGACTCTATGGCTACACCTTC
.	.	TRBV6-4	TRBJ2-3	CASSAEPGPDTQYF	TGTGCCAGTTCGGCCGAACCCGGCCCAGATACGCAGTATTTT
few	.	TRBV7-2	TRBJ1-1	CASSRAGVGEAFF	TGTGCCAGCAGTCGGGCAGGGGTCGGTGAAGCTTTCTTT
.	.	TRBV7-2	TRBJ2-3	CASSYNRLDTQYF	TGTGCCAGCAGCTATAACAGATTAGATACGCAGTATTTT
.	TRBD1	TRBV11-2	TRBJ2-2	CASSLGTGDTGELFF	TGTGCCAGCAGCCTAGGGACAGGGGACACCGGGGAGCTGTTTTTT
.	.	TRBV11-2	TRBJ1-6	CASSYTGQQNSPLHF	TGTGCCAGCAGCTACACAGGACAGCAAAATTCACCCCTCCACTTT